The 17 T cell receptor beta chains below come from one sample, sequenced in a study of identical twins. TCRdb reprocessed the 5' RACE reads via MiXCR and lists one record per CDR3 protein. Of just under 650,000 distinct CDR3 sequences in the sample, around 7.4% were seen once. These records were also assigned to another study, of yellow fever vaccine responses in identical twins.

The specimen sequenced was PBMCs. The receptors derive from a woman in her late teens or twenties in good health.

The chain is built from TRBV28 and TRBJ2-7; a weak D match, TRBD1 (6 bases). In germline, CDR1 is MDHEN, CDR2 SYDVKM. Trimming took off 7 bases at V and 2 bases at J, with 18 bases between the two ends. The CDR3 is 15 residues long. The DNA for the CDR3 is TGTGCCAGCAACACCATCCACAGGGCCCCCTACGAGCAGTACGTC. Translated: CASNTIHRAPYEQYV.

This clonotype was observed at least ten times. V and J are TRBV12-3 or TRBV12-4 and TRBJ2-7; 10 bases are shared with TRBD1. This CDR3 is 13 amino acids long. The ends lost 4 bases at V and 6 bases at J; junction bases unmatched: 3. The CDR3 coding sequence is TGTGCCAGCAGTTCCGGGACAGGGGTCGAGCAGTACGTC. Protein: CASSSGTGVEQYV.

Ten or more counts support this clonotype. This chain uses TRBV12-3 or TRBV12-4 with TRBJ2-2; D may be TRBD1 (5 bases). V was trimmed by 3 bases and J by 2 bases, leaving 10 bases between them. The length of the CDR3 is 15 residues. CDR3 sequence (DNA): TGTGCCAGCAGTTTTGGGCAGGGAAACACCGGGGAGCTGTTTTTT. Protein: CASSFGQGNTGELFF.

The chain links TRBV20-1 to TRBJ1-1; no clear D gene. The CDR3 loop spans 14 amino acids. Trimming stripped 0 bases from V and 0 bases from J, with 8 bases between. Germline assignment: CDR1 DFQATT and CDR2 SNEGSKA (reference sequence). CDR3 sequence: CSAREHTMNTEAFF. CDR3 DNA sequence: TGCAGTGCTAGAGAACACACAATGAACACTGAAGCTTTCTTT.

Many counts were recorded for this clonotype. The chain uses TRBV5-1 and TRBJ2-1; 12 bases line up with TRBD1. The CDR3 length is 15 residues. V trimming: 4 bases; J trimming: 8 bases; junction bases outside the gene matches: 7. Per the germline V gene, CDR1 is SGHRS and CDR2 is YFSETQ. This CDR3 is CASSLRDRGLDEQFF. The CDR3 DNA sequence: TGCGCCAGCAGCCTCCGGGACAGGGGGCTGGATGAGCAGTTCTTC. The whole variable domain, remainder taken from reference TRBV5-1 and TRBJ2-1, is KAGVTQTPRYLIKTRGQQVTLSCSPISGHRSVSWYQQTPGQGLQFLFEYFSETQRNKGNFPGRFSGRQFSNSRSEMNVSTLELGDSALYLCASSLRDRGLDEQFFGPGTRLTVL.

The rearrangement links TRBV11-2 to TRBJ2-5, with 7 nucleotides matching TRBD2. This CDR3 spans 17 amino acids. The V segment lost 1 base and the J segment 5 bases; nucleotides outside the gene matches: 13. In germline, CDR1 is SGHAT, CDR2 FQNNGV. The CDR3 loop is CASSLGGLSRSRETQYF. CDR3 nucleotides: TGTGCCAGCAGCTTAGGGGGACTATCTCGTTCTAGGGAGACCCAGTACTTC.

This clonotype turned up a few times. The chain combines TRBV10-3 with TRBJ2-1; D not resolved. V lost 9 bases, J lost 7 bases, and 22 bases lay in between. This CDR3 is 15 amino acids long. Germline V gene lookup returns CDR1 ENHRY and CDR2 SYGVKD. This CDR3 is CAISPGLGWKNEQFF. The CDR3 bases are TGTGCCATTTCTCCCGGCCTCGGGTGGAAAAATGAGCAGTTCTTC.

This clonotype was recorded at least ten times. V usage is TRBV7-9 and J usage is TRBJ1-4, with D uncertain. The V end was cut by 5 bases, the J end by 0 bases, with 13 bases between. The CDR3 is 16 amino acids. Looked up from germline, CDR1 is SEHNR and CDR2 is FQNEAQ (reference sequence). In DNA form, the CDR3 reads TGTGCCAGCAGCCGACGGACGGGTGCAACTAATGAAAAACTGTTTTTT. Encoded protein: CASSRRTGATNEKLFF.

The sample holds a few counts of this clonotype. This sequence joins TRBV28 and TRBJ2-1; 10 bases align to TRBD2. The CDR3 runs 16 residues. Germline assignment: CDR1 MDHEN and CDR2 SYDVKM. V was pared by 3 bases and J by 3 bases, with 5 bases of the junction left unmatched. The CDR3 DNA sequence: TGTGCCAGCAGTTTTCAGGGACTAGCGCTCTACAATGAGCAGTTCTTC. Its translation is CASSFQGLALYNEQFF.

This clonotype has a count of ten or more. The chain links TRBV10-1 to TRBJ2-1; 9 positions agree with TRBD1. J was trimmed by 5 bases and V by 6 bases; bases with no gene match: 2. The CDR3 spans 13 residues. CDR1 is WNHNN and CDR2 is SYGVQD in the germline V gene (reference sequence). The CDR3 DNA sequence: TGCGCCAGCAGGGGACAGGGAGACAATGAGCAGTTCTTC. This sequence encodes CASRGQGDNEQFF.

This clonotype was detected ten times or more. This chain joins TRBV12-3 or TRBV12-4 and TRBJ2-1; 8 nucleotides align to TRBD2. The CDR3 is 15 residues long. Germline trimming cut 5 bases from V and 6 bases from J; bases unmatched to any gene: 9. CDR3 region: CASSRGLVIGNEQFF. In DNA, the CDR3 is TGTGCCAGCAGTCGGGGACTAGTAATCGGCAATGAGCAGTTCTTC.

V and J are TRBV6-1 and TRBJ2-7, with 7 bases aligning to TRBD2. The CDR3 loop spans 14 amino acids. CDR1 is MNHNS and CDR2 is SASEGT in the germline V gene. V shed 2 bases, J shed 2 bases, and the junction held 3 bases outside the gene matches. The CDR3 DNA is TGTGCCAGCAGTGAACCGGGACTAACCTACGAGCAGTACGTC. Translating it yields CASSEPGLTYEQYV.

This clonotype has ten or more counts. The J gene is TRBJ1-3, the V gene TRBV29-1; no clear D. The CDR3 extends over 13 amino acids. From germline, CDR1 is SQVTM and CDR2 ANQGSEA. V lost 6 bases to trimming and J lost 0 bases, with 9 bases between them. The CDR3 loop is CSVALSSGNTIYF. The CDR3 DNA sequence: TGCAGCGTAGCTCTTAGCTCTGGAAACACCATATATTTT.

This clonotype has just a few counts. The rearrangement joins TRBV29-1 to TRBJ1-2; D possibly corresponds to TRBD1 (6 bases). Germline V gives CDR1 SQVTM, CDR2 ANQGSEA. V lost 4 bases and J 5 bases, leaving 11 bases between the germline ends. The CDR3 runs 12 residues. Here the CDR3 reads CSVVTGPYGYTF. The CDR3 coding sequence is TGCAGCGTTGTAACAGGGCCATATGGCTACACCTTC.

CDR3: CASSLGASGGALGANVLTF. DNA for the CDR3: TGCGCCAGCAGCTTGGGGGCTAGCGGGGGGGCCTTGGGGGCCAACGTCCTGACTTTC. The chain is built from TRBV5-1 and TRBJ2-6; 12 bases are a match to TRBD2. CDR3 length equals 19 residues. Germline V lookup: CDR1 SGHRS, CDR2 YFSETQ. The V and J ends lost 0 bases and 4 bases, in that order; junction bases with no gene match: 8.

This clonotype was counted ten times or more. The chain recombines TRBV6-2 or TRBV6-3 with TRBJ2-2; 8 positions agree with TRBD2. Germline V gene lookup returns CDR1 MNHEY and CDR2 SVGEGT. The junction had 4 bases not matched to a gene; V was cut back by 2 bases and J by 2 bases. The CDR3 runs 16 residues. CDR3 sequence reads: CASSYPGGPNTGELFF. In nucleotides, the CDR3 is TGTGCCAGCAGTTACCCGGGAGGGCCAAACACCGGGGAGCTGTTTTTT.

This clonotype occurred many times. This chain joins TRBV12-3 or TRBV12-4 and TRBJ2-7; D ambiguous. V was trimmed by 4 bases and J by 2 bases, leaving 12 bases between them. The CDR3 has 14 amino acids. CDR3 DNA: TGTGCCAGCAGTTCGGTCAACCCTCCCTACGAGCAGTACTTC. Encoded protein: CASSSVNPPYEQYF.